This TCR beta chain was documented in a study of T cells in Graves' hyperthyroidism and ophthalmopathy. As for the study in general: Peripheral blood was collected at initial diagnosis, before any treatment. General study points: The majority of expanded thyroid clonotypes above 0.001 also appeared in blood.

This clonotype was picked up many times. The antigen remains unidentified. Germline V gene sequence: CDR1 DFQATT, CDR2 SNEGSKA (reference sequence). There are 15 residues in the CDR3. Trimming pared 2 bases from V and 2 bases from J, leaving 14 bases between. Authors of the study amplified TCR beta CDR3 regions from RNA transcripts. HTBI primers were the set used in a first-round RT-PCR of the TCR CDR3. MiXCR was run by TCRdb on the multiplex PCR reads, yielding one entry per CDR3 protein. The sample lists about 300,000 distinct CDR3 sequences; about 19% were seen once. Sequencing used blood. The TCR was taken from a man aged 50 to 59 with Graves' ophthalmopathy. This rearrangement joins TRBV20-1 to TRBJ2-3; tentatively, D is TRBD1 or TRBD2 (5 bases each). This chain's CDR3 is CSARSPRENTDTQYF. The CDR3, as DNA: TGCAGTGCTAGAAGTCCCAGGGAGAACACAGATACGCAGTATTTT.